Each of the 10 T cell receptor beta chains below was sequenced from the same sample in a study of cytotoxic CD8 clonotypes in ibrutinib-treated CLL. The repertoire was sequenced with immunoSEQ multiplex PCR; TCRdb's copy has only in-frame clones and lacks some. The sample has approximately 50,000 clones, over 60% seen once; the top ten hold 35% to 55%. Sequences were derived from PBMCs, sampled after 12 months of ibrutinib treatment. The receptor source for this set is a human donor with chronic lymphocytic leukemia.

V is TRBV28 and J is TRBJ2-7; TRBD1 or TRBD2 may be the D gene (5 bases each). Germline CDR1 is MDHEN and CDR2 is SYDVKM. This CDR3 has 15 amino acids. Trimming shortened V by 7 bases and J by 0 bases, and 16 bases separated the two germline ends. The CDR3 region is CASTRDGAYSYEQYF. CDR3 DNA: TGTGCCAGCACTCGGGACGGAGCCTACTCCTACGAGCAGTACTTC.

The chain combines TRBV6-1 with TRBJ2-2; D is ambiguous. This CDR3 spans 13 amino acids. Trimming stripped 4 bases from V and 5 bases from J, with 8 bases between. Per the germline V gene, CDR1 is MNHNS and CDR2 is SASEGT. The CDR3 sequence is CASSARKTGELFF. DNA of the CDR3: TGTGCCAGCAGTGCGCGGAAGACCGGGGAGCTGTTTTTT.

The J gene is TRBJ2-3, the V gene TRBV5-1; 9 bases are shared with TRBD2. Losses at the gene ends were 3 bases for V and 2 bases for J; bases not matched to a gene: 16. The CDR3 sequence is 19 residues long. CDR1 and CDR2 (germline): SGHRS, YFSETQ. The CDR3 spells CASSSPKGASGTLTDTQYF. DNA for the CDR3: TGCGCCAGCAGCTCACCGAAGGGGGCTAGCGGGACCCTCACAGATACGCAGTATTTT.

V usage is TRBV18 and J usage is TRBJ1-2; no firm D call. The CDR3 runs to 14 residues. Germline values: CDR1 KGHSH, CDR2 LQKENI. V was pared by 4 bases and J by 5 bases, with 14 bases between. The CDR3 spells CASSQVAPDYGYTF. The DNA of the CDR3 is TGTGCCAGCTCACAGGTAGCGCCGGATTATGGCTACACCTTC.

As concerns this clone: It differs at one base from a far larger clone, so likely a read error. This specimen includes other DNA sequences encoding the same CDR3. The chain uses TRBV29-1 and TRBJ2-7; D call uncertain. The CDR3 runs 14 residues. The V gene lost 4 bases and the J gene lost 3 bases, with 16 bases spanning the gap. Germline V gene data show CDR1 as SQVTM and CDR2 as ANQGSEA. The CDR3 DNA follows: TGCAGCGTTGTGGGATACCGTGGGTTCTACGAGCAGTACTTC. It codes for CSVVGYRGFYEQYF.

This sequence joins TRBV2 and TRBJ2-6, with D possibly being TRBD1 or TRBD2 (5 bases each). V lost 6 bases to trimming and J lost 1 base, with 13 bases between them. The CDR3 has 16 residues. Germline V CDR1 and CDR2: SNHLY, FYNNEI. CDR3 DNA sequence: TGTGCCAGCAGCGAAACAGGAGGATCTGGGGCCAACGTCCTGACTTTC. Its protein product is CASSETGGSGANVLTF.

V usage is TRBV7-9 and J usage is TRBJ2-7, with 9 bases aligning to TRBD1. With 5 bases clipped from V and 4 bases from J, the junction kept 12 bases outside the gene matches. The germline gives CDR1 SEHNR, CDR2 FQNEAQ (reference sequence). The CDR3 contains 16 residues. CDR3 residues: CASSRLRDRVSYEQYF. The CDR3 coding sequence is TGTGCCAGCAGCCGCCTGCGGGACAGGGTGTCGTACGAGCAGTACTTC.

This clone was seen more than once but under ten times. V is TRBV1 and J is TRBJ2-7; the table's D call of TRBD2 was not tested on the DNA. TRBV1 is a pseudogene segment. The length of the CDR3 is 13 residues. The CDR3 protein is CTSSQASCGEQYF. The CDR3, as DNA: TGCACCAGCAGCCAAGCTAGCTGTGGCGAGCAGTACTTC.

The J gene is TRBJ2-1, the V gene TRBV29-1; 8 nucleotides align to TRBD1. CDR1 and CDR2 from the germline V gene are SQVTM and ANQGSEA. This CDR3 is 14 amino acids long. V shed 6 bases and J 7 bases; nucleotides not matched to a gene: 11. The DNA of the CDR3 is TGCAGCGTGGCAGGGGGCGTTATAGGGAATGAGCAGTTCTTC. Protein product: CSVAGGVIGNEQFF.

This chain links TRBV14 with TRBJ1-5; D not certain. The CDR3 extends over 13 amino acids. Trimming took off 2 bases at V and 6 bases at J, with 8 bases between the two ends. CDR1 is SGHDN, CDR2 FVKESK, per germline. The CDR3 nucleotides are TGTGCCAGCAGCCAACTGCCAGGTCAGCCCCAGCATTTT. This encodes CASSQLPGQPQHF.